The rows below give T cell receptor beta chains drawn from one sample of a study of cytomegalovirus exposure and HLA in healthy donors. Produced via immunoSEQ multiplex PCR; TCRdb's table is partial and in-frame only. The sample records roughly 160,000 clones, roughly 80% being singletons. The sample taken for sequencing was PBMCs. The receptors shown here come from a man in his fifties or sixties in good health and CMV-seropositive. The CDR3 runs from the conserved cysteine through the conserved F or W. A D gene is named only where the DNA matches it firmly. Clone size is stated in some rows and not others, as once, few, many or a class when expanded.

v_gene,d_gene,abundance,j_gene,CDR3aa,CDR3nt
TRBV5-1,TRBD1,.,TRBJ2-2,CASSAGQGARTGELFF,TGCGCCAGCAGCGCGGGACAGGGGGCGAGGACCGGGGAGCTGTTTTTT
TRBV5-1,.,once,TRBJ1-2,CASSLGSGWGYTF,TGCGCCAGCAGCTTGGGGAGTGGCTGGGGCTACACCTTC
TRBV27,TRBD2,.,TRBJ2-7,CASSLAGAPSYEQYF,TGTGCCAGCAGTTTAGCGGGAGCGCCATCCTACGAGCAGTACTTC
TRBV5-4,.,.,TRBJ1-2,CATTGADLSYGYTF,TGTGCCACGACTGGGGCGGACCTTAGCTATGGCTACACCTTC
TRBV6-1,TRBD1,.,TRBJ1-2,CASSPGQGSYGYTF,TGTGCCAGCAGTCCTGGACAGGGGAGCTATGGCTACACCTTC
TRBV27,TRBD1,.,TRBJ2-7,CASRETGGFYEQYF,TGTGCCAGCAGAGAGACAGGGGGCTTCTACGAGCAGTACTTC
TRBV9,.,.,TRBJ2-7,CASSPQGDSYEQYF,TGTGCCAGCAGCCCCCAAGGGGATTCCTACGAGCAGTACTTC
TRBV28,TRBD1,few,TRBJ2-2,CASSLVDRVRGELFF,TGTGCCAGCAGTTTAGTCGACAGGGTTCGCGGGGAGCTGTTTTTT
TRBV19,.,.,TRBJ1-2,CAPGSGSDGYTF,TGTGCCCCCGGGTCGGGGTCTGACGGCTACACCTTC
TRBV20-1,.,.,TRBJ2-7,CSAYRDTGGYF,TGCAGTGCTTACCGGGACACGGGAGGGTACTTC
TRBV7-9,TRBD1,.,TRBJ1-5,CASSFGQGVGQPQHF,TGTGCCAGCAGCTTCGGACAGGGGGTGGGTCAGCCCCAGCATTTT
TRBV6-5,TRBD2,.,TRBJ2-7,CASRWTSQEQYF,TGTGCCAGCAGATGGACTAGCCAGGAGCAGTACTTC
TRBV15,.,.,TRBJ1-1,CATSRGRGSGNTEAFF,TGTGCCACCAGCAGAGGTAGGGGGAGTGGGAACACTGAAGCTTTCTTT
TRBV28,.,once,TRBJ2-1,CASSPPGTAYNEQFF,TGTGCCAGCAGTCCTCCCGGGACTGCATACAATGAGCAGTTCTTC
TRBV28,TRBD1,.,TRBJ2-7,CASSSGQGPTYEQYF,TGTGCCAGCAGTTCTGGACAGGGGCCCACCTACGAGCAGTACTTC
TRBV14,TRBD1,.,TRBJ2-3,CASSPLPGTGGYLAQYF,TGTGCCAGCAGCCCCCTCCCCGGGACAGGGGGCTACCTGGCGCAGTATTTT
TRBV28,.,few,TRBJ2-7,CASSPGLPGGEQYF,TGTGCCAGCAGTCCGGGACTGCCTGGGGGCGAGCAGTACTTC
TRBV7-9,TRBD1,.,TRBJ2-7,CASTLRGQGDEQYF,TGTGCCAGCACCCTCCGGGGACAGGGTGACGAGCAGTACTTC
TRBV7-3,.,few,TRBJ1-3,CASSLTGGPSSGNTIYF,TGTGCCAGCAGCTTAACGGGGGGGCCCAGCTCTGGAAACACCATATATTTT
TRBV25-1,TRBD1,once,TRBJ2-3,CASTVQGAGTQYF,TGTGCCAGCACTGTCCAGGGGGCGGGTACGCAGTATTTT
TRBV4-3,TRBD1,.,TRBJ1-1,CASSKDRALTEAFF,TGCGCCAGCAGCAAAGACAGGGCGCTGACTGAAGCTTTCTTT
TRBV4-2,.,.,TRBJ1-5,CASSPQMDQPQHF,TGTGCCAGCAGCCCCCAGATGGATCAGCCCCAGCATTTT
TRBV13,.,.,TRBJ2-7,CASSSAETATLSYEQYF,TGTGCCAGCAGCTCGGCCGAGACAGCGACACTCTCCTACGAGCAGTACTTC
TRBV4-1,TRBD1,.,TRBJ1-2,CASSQVTGGDYGYTF,TGCGCCAGCAGCCAAGTAACAGGGGGGGACTATGGCTACACCTTC
TRBV6-5,TRBD2,.,TRBJ2-7,CASSYGLAGGFYEQYF,TGTGCCAGCAGTTACGGCCTAGCGGGAGGTTTCTACGAGCAGTACTTC
TRBV4-3,.,once,TRBJ2-7,CASSQDYGRGLRDEQYF,TGCGCCAGCAGCCAAGACTACGGAAGGGGCCTAAGGGACGAGCAGTACTTC
TRBV19,.,.,TRBJ1-2,CASSEQGANYGYTF,TGTGCCAGTAGCGAACAGGGTGCTAACTATGGCTACACCTTC
TRBV5-6,.,once,TRBJ2-3,CASSLVGGRTDTQYF,TGTGCCAGCAGCTTGGTGGGGGGACGCACAGATACGCAGTATTTT
TRBV10-3,TRBD1,.,TRBJ1-1,CAISDPGQKNTEAFF,TGTGCCATCAGTGATCCGGGACAGAAGAACACTGAAGCTTTCTTT
TRBV28,TRBD2,.,TRBJ2-1,CASSHLAGTNYNEQFF,TGTGCCAGCAGCCACCTAGCGGGAACAAACTACAATGAGCAGTTCTTC
TRBV7-9,TRBD2,once,TRBJ2-7,CVRTSGSYEQYF,TGTGTTAGGACTAGCGGGAGCTACGAGCAGTACTTC
TRBV9,.,.,TRBJ1-6,CASSVDGRQGRRSDGSPLHF,TGTGCCAGCAGCGTAGACGGGCGGCAGGGTAGGAGATCGGATGGATCACCCCTCCACTTT
TRBV4-1,.,once,TRBJ1-1,CASSQGGRYTEAFF,TGCGCCAGCAGCCAGGGGGGACGGTACACTGAAGCTTTCTTT
TRBV5-1,TRBD2,.,TRBJ2-2,CASSLLAGTNTGELFF,TGCGCCAGCAGCCTACTAGCGGGGACGAACACCGGGGAGCTGTTTTTT
TRBV19,TRBD1,.,TRBJ1-1,CASRGQGDTEAFF,TGTGCCAGTAGGGGACAGGGGGACACTGAAGCTTTCTTT
TRBV19,TRBD1,.,TRBJ1-1,CASSRDRTRSEAFF,TGTGCCAGTAGTAGGGACAGGACCCGATCCGAAGCTTTCTTT
TRBV2,TRBD2,once,TRBJ2-3,CASRAPTYGTSGSTDTQYF,TGTGCCAGCAGAGCACCGACTTATGGGACTAGCGGAAGCACAGATACGCAGTATTTT
TRBV7-9,.,.,TRBJ1-2,CASSFLTARGYTF,TGTGCCAGCAGCTTCTTGACAGCCCGGGGCTACACCTTC
TRBV5-1,TRBD1,.,TRBJ1-1,CASSPRGRTGGRNTEAFF,TGCGCCAGCAGCCCCCGAGGGAGGACAGGGGGTCGGAACACTGAAGCTTTCTTT
TRBV11-3,.,.,TRBJ1-2,CASNSGIYYGYTF,TGTGCCAGCAACTCCGGGATTTACTATGGCTACACCTTC
TRBV7-6,.,.,TRBJ1-6,CASSLSRFNSPLHF,TGTGCCAGCAGCTTGAGTCGGTTTAATTCACCCCTCCACTTT
TRBV5-4,TRBD2,.,TRBJ2-7,CASSPGLAGGPVYEQYF,TGTGCCAGCAGCCCGGGACTAGCGGGAGGGCCAGTATACGAGCAGTACTTC
TRBV7-2,.,.,TRBJ2-7,CASSLGLVNYEQYF,TGTGCCAGCAGCTTAGGACTGGTAAACTACGAGCAGTACTTC
TRBV5-5,.,.,TRBJ2-7,CASSLEWSDYEQYF,TGTGCCAGCAGCTTGGAGTGGTCAGACTACGAGCAGTACTTC
TRBV6-5,.,.,TRBJ2-5,CASNGQQETQYF,TGTGCCAGCAACGGACAGCAAGAGACCCAGTACTTC
TRBV19,TRBD1,.,TRBJ1-5,CASNPPDREYGSNQPQHF,TGTGCCAGTAATCCCCCGGACAGGGAGTATGGGAGCAATCAGCCCCAGCATTTT
TRBV27,.,.,TRBJ2-6,CASKPTPSSGANVLTF,TGTGCCAGCAAGCCGACCCCTAGCTCTGGGGCCAACGTCCTGACTTTC